The 11 T cell receptor beta chains below all came from one sample that was sequenced in a study of shared clonotypes between healthy human individuals. Measured with immunoSEQ multiplex PCR; TCRdb has only the in-frame clones, and not every one. This table holds 1.5 million to 1.9 million clones, approximately 98% found once. The specimen was naive CD4+ T cells sorted from blood. As to subset: CD45RA+ positively selected. All receptors come from a man between 25 and 39 years old in good health.

This chain links TRBV5-4 with TRBJ2-1; 14 positions match TRBD2. CDR3 length: 15 residues. CDR1 is SGHNT and CDR2 is YYREEE in the germline V gene (reference sequence). Losses at the gene ends were 4 bases for V and 12 bases for J; bases not matched to a gene: 9. Written as DNA, the CDR3 is TGTGCCAGCAGCACGGGACTAGCGGGGGATCATGGGCAGTTCTTC. Amino acid sequence: CASSTGLAGDHGQFF.

The chain couples TRBV19 to TRBJ1-2, with D tentatively TRBD1 (5 bases). Germline assignment: CDR1 LNHDA and CDR2 SQIVND (reference sequence). Trimming stripped 4 bases from V and 4 bases from J, with 19 bases between. This CDR3 has 16 amino acids. The CDR3 sequence is CASSTHNRPPGYGYTF. CDR3 nucleotide sequence: TGTGCCAGTAGTACTCATAACAGGCCGCCGGGCTATGGCTACACCTTC.

The chain uses TRBV19 and TRBJ1-2; possibly TRBD1 for D (5 bases). Trimming left V 4 bases short and J 2 bases short, with 14 bases between. This CDR3 region has 15 residues. Germline loops: CDR1 LNHDA, CDR2 SQIVND (reference sequence). CDR3: CASSKSGTTNYGYTF. CDR3 sequence (DNA): TGTGCCAGTAGTAAGTCCGGGACTACGAACTATGGCTACACCTTC.

V and J are TRBV27 and TRBJ2-1; 13 nucleotides line up with TRBD2. The CDR3 runs 14 residues. The junction had 5 bases not matched to a gene; V was cut back by 6 bases and J by 9 bases. The V gene's germline CDR1 is MNHEY and CDR2 SMNVEV (reference sequence). The DNA for the CDR3 is TGTGCCAGCAGGGGACTAGCGGGGAGCGGTGAGCAGTTCTTC. Amino acids: CASRGLAGSGEQFF.

The rearrangement uses TRBV18 and TRBJ2-5, with D possibly called TRBD1 or TRBD2 (6 bases each). CDR3 length: 15 residues. Germline V lookup: CDR1 KGHSH, CDR2 LQKENI. V dropped 1 base and J dropped 5 bases, with 14 bases sitting between them. CDR3 bases: TGTGCCAGCTCACCACTGAGACTAGGGGGGGAGACCCAGTACTTC. Translated, it gives CASSPLRLGGETQYF.

This rearrangement joins TRBV5-4 to TRBJ2-7, with 9 bases lining up with TRBD2. The CDR3 extends over 17 amino acids. In germline, CDR1 is SGHNT, CDR2 YYREEE (reference sequence). The V gene end was trimmed by 3 bases and the J gene end by 3 bases; junction bases not matched to a gene: 13. The CDR3 reads CASSSRSREGLLYEQYF. DNA for the CDR3: TGTGCCAGCAGCTCACGATCGCGGGAGGGCCTACTCTACGAGCAGTACTTC.

CDR3 sequence: CASNRDRAGGDTQYF. The CDR3 nucleotides are TGTGCCAGCAATAGGGACAGGGCGGGAGGAGATACGCAGTATTTT. The chain combines TRBV2 with TRBJ2-3; perhaps TRBD1 as D (9 bases). Per the germline V gene, CDR1 is SNHLY and CDR2 is FYNNEI. V lost 7 bases, J lost 5 bases, and 19 bases lay in between. This CDR3 comprises 15 residues. Looking up the rest from reference TRBV2 and TRBJ2-3 gives the full variable domain: EPEVTQTPSHQVTQMGQEVILRCVPISNHLYFYWYRQILGQKVEFLVSFYNNEISEKSEIFDDQFSVERPDGSNFTLKIRSTKLEDSAMYFCASNRDRAGGDTQYFGPGTRLTVL.

The chain combines TRBV7-7 with TRBJ2-2; 7 nucleotides line up with TRBD2. Trimming at V came to 6 bases and at J to 5 bases, leaving 3 bases not matched to a gene. Germline V lookup: CDR1 SSHAT, CDR2 FNYEAQ (reference sequence). This CDR3 is 13 amino acids long. The CDR3 nucleotides are TGTGCCAGCAGACCTAGCGGAACCGGGGAGCTGTTTTTT. It codes for CASRPSGTGELFF.

In regard to this clone: Within the sample, other DNA sequences also encode this same CDR3. V gene TRBV5-5 combines with J gene TRBJ2-1; weak D call: TRBD2 (6 bases). Germline V CDR1 and CDR2: SGHKS, YYEKEE (reference sequence). Trimming took off 2 bases at V and 0 bases at J, with 9 bases between the two ends. The CDR3 contains 15 residues. Here the CDR3 DNA reads TGTGCCAGCAGCTTAACCGGGAGCTCCTACAATGAGCAGTTCTTC. As protein: CASSLTGSSYNEQFF. Complete variable domain (other parts from reference TRBV5-5 and TRBJ2-1): DAGVTQSPTHLIKTRGQQVTLRCSPISGHKSVSWYQQVLGQGPQFIFQYYEKEERGRGNFPDRFSARQFPNYSSELNVNALLLGDSALYLCASSLTGSSYNEQFFGPGTRLTVL.

This chain joins TRBV10-2 and TRBJ2-7, with 10 bases lining up with TRBD2. CDR3 length: 16 residues. Losses at the gene ends were 5 bases for V and 0 bases for J; bases not matched to a gene: 7. Germline CDR1 is WSHSY and CDR2 is SAAADI. CDR3 region: CASSRTSGASSYEQYF. The CDR3 bases are TGCGCCAGCAGTCGGACTAGCGGTGCTAGCTCCTACGAGCAGTACTTC.

The chain joins TRBV28 to TRBJ2-3, with D uncertain. There are 14 residues in the CDR3. The germline V gene has CDR1 MDHEN and CDR2 SYDVKM. This CDR3 reads CLCSRISGTDTQYF. CDR3 DNA sequence: TGTCTGTGCAGTCGGATATCGGGCACAGATACGCAGTATTTT.